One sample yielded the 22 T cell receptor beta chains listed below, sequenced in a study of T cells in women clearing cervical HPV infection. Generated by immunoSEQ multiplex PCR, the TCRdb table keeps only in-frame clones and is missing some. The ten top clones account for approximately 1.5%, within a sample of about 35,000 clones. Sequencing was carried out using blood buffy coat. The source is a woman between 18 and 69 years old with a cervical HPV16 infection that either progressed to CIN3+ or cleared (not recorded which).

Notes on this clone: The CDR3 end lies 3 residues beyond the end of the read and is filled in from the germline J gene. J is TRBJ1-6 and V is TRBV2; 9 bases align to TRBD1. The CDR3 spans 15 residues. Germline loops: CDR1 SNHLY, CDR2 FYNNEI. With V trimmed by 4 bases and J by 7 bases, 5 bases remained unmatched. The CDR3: CASSATTGGNSPLHF. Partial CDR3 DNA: TGTGCCAGCAGTGCAACGACAGGGGGGAATTCACCC.

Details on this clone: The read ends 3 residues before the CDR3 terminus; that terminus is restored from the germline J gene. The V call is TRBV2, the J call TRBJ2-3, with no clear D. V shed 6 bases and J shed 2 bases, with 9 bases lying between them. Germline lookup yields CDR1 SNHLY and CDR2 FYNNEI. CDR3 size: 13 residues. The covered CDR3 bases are TGTGCCAGCAGAAACAGCCCCACAGATACG. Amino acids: CASRNSPTDT. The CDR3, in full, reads CASRNSPTDTQYF. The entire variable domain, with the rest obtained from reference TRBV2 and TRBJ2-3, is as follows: EPEVTQTPSHQVTQMGQEVILRCVPISNHLYFYWYRQILGQKVEFLVSFYNNEISEKSEIFDDQFSVERPDGSNFTLKIRSTKLEDSAMYFCASRNSPTDTQYFGPGTRLTVL.

The CDR3 sequence: CSARVSAGAYNEQFF. CDR3 DNA, as far as it was read: TGCAGTGCTAGAGTGTCAGCGGGAGCCTACAATGAG. The chain recombines TRBV20-1 with TRBJ2-1; 8 bases agree with TRBD2. The read falls 3 residues short of the CDR3 end, and the missing part is taken from the germline J gene. V was clipped by 1 base and J by 2 bases; unmatched bases: 4. Germline loops: CDR1 DFQATT, CDR2 SNEGSKA (reference sequence). The CDR3 length is 15 residues.

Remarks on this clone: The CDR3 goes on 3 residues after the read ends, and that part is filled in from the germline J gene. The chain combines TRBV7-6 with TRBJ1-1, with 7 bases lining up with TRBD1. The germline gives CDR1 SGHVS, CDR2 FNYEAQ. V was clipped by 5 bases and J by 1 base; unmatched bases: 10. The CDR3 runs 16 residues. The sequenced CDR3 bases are TGTGCCAGCAGCCCGGCGTACAGGGGTAAGAACACTGAA. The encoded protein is CASSPAYRGKNTE. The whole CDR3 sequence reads CASSPAYRGKNTEAFF.

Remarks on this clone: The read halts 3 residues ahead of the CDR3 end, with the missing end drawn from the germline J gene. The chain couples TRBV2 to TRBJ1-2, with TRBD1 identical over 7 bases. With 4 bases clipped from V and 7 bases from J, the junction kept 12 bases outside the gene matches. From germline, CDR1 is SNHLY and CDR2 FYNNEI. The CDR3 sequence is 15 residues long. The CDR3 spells CASSAAGEGARGYTF. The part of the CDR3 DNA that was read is TGTGCCAGCAGTGCCGCCGGGGAGGGGGCGCGTGGC.

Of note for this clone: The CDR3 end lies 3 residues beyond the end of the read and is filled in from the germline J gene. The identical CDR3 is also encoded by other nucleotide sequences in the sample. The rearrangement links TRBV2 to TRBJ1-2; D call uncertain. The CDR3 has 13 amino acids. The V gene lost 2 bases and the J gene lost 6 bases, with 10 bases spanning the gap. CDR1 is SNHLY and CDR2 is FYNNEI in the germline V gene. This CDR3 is CASSERAGNGYTF. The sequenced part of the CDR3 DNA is TGTGCCAGCAGTGAAAGGGCAGGTAATGGC.

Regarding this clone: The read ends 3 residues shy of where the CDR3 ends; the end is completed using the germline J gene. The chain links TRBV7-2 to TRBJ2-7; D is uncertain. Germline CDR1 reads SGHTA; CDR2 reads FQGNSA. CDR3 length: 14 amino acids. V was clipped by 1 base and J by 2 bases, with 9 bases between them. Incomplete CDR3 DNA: TGTGCCAGCAGCTTAGTCGTGCAGGCCTACGAG. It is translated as CASSLVVQAYE. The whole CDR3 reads CASSLVVQAYEQYF.

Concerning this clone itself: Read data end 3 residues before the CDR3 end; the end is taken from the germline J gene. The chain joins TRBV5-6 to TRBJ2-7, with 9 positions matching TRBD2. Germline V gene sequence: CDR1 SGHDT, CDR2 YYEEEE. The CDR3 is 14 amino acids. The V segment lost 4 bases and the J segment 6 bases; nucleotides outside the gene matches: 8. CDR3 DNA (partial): TGTGCCAGCAGCCCGGGACTAGCCGATCGCGAG. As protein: CASSPGLADRE. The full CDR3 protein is CASSPGLADREQYF.

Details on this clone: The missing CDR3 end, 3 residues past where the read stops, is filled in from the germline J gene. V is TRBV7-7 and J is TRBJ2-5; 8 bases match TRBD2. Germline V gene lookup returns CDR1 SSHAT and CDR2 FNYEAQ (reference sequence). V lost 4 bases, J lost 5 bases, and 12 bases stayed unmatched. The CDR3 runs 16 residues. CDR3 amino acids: CASSSGLAGSGETQYF. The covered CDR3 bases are TGTGCCAGCAGCTCGGGTTTAGCGGGGTCCGGGGAGACC.

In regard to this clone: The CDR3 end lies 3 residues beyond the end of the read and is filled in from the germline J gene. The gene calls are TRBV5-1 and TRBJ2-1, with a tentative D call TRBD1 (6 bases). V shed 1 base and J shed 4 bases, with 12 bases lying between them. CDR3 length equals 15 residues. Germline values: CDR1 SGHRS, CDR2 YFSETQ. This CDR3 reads CASSLSGGQYNEQFF. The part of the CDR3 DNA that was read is TGCGCCAGCAGCTTGAGTGGTGGACAGTACAATGAG.

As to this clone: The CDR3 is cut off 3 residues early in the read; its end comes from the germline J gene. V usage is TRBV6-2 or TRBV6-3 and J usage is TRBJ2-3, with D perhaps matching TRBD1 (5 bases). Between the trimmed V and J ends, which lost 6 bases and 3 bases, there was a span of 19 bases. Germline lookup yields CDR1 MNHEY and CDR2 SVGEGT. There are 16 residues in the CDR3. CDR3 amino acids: CASSYPTGQGTDTQYF. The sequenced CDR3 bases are TGTGCCAGCAGCTACCCGACGGGCCAGGGTACAGATACG.

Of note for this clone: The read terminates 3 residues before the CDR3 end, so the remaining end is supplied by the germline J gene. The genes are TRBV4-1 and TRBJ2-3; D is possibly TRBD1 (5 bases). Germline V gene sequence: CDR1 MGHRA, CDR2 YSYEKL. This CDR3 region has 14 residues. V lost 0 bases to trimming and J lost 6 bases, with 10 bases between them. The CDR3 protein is CASSQEGGADTQYF. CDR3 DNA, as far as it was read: TGCGCCAGCAGCCAAGAAGGTGGGGCCGATACG.

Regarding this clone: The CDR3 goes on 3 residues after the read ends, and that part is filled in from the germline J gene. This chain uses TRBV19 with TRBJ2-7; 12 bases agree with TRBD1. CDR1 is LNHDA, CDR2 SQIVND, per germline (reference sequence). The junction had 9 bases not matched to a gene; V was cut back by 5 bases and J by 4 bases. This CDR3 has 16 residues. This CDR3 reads CASSASGTGGPYEQYF. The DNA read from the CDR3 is TGTGCCAGTAGTGCATCCGGGACAGGGGGCCCTTACGAG.

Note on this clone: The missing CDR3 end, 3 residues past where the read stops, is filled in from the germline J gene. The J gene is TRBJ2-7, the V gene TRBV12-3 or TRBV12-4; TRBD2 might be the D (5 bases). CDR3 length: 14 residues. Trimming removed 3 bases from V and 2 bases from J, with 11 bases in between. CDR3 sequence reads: CASSFIGEAYEQYF. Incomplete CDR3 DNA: TGTGCCAGCAGTTTCATCGGGGAAGCCTACGAG.

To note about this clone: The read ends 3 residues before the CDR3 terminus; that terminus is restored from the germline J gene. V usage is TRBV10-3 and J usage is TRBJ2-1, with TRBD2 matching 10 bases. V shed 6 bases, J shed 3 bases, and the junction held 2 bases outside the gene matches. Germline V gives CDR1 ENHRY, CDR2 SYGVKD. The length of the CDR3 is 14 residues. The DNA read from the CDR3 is TGTGCCATCAGCCTAGCGGGAGTCTACAATGAG. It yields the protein CAISLAGVYNE. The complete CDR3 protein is CAISLAGVYNEQFF.

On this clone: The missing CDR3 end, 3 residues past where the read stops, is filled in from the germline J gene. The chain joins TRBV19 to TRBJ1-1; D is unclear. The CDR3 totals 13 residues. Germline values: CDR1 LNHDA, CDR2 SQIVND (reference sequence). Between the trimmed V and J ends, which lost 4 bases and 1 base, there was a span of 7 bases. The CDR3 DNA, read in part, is TGTGCCAGTAGTAAGCGGCCGAACACTGAA. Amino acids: CASSKRPNTE. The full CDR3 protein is CASSKRPNTEAFF. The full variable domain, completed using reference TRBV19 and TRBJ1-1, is DGGITQSPKYLFRKEGQNVTLSCEQNLNHDAMYWYRQDPGQGLRLIYYSQIVNDFQKGDIAEGYSVSREKKESFPLTVTSAQKNPTAFYLCASSKRPNTEAFFGQGTRLTVV.

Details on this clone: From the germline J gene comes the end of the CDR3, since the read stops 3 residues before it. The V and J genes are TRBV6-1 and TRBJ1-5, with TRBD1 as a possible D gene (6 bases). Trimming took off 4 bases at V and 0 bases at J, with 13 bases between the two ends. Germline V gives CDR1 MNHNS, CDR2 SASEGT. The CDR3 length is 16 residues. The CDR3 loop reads CASSARQDGSNQPQHF. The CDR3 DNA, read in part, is TGTGCCAGCAGTGCCCGACAGGATGGTAGCAATCAGCCC.

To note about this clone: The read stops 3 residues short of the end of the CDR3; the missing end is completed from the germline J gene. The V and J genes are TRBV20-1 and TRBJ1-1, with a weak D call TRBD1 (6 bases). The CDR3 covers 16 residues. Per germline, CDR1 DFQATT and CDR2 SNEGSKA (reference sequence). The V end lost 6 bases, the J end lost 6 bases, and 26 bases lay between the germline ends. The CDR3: CSAGGRVSSEGAEAFF. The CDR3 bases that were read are TGCAGTGCCGGAGGGCGCGTCAGCTCGGAGGGGGCTGAA.

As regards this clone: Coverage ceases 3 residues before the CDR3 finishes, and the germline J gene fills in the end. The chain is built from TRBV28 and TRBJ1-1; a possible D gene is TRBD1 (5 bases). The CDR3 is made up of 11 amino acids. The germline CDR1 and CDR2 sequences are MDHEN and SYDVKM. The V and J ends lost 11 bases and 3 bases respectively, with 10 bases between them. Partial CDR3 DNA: TGTGCCTCAAGGGGCGACACTGAA. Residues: CASRGDTE. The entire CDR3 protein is CASRGDTEAFF.

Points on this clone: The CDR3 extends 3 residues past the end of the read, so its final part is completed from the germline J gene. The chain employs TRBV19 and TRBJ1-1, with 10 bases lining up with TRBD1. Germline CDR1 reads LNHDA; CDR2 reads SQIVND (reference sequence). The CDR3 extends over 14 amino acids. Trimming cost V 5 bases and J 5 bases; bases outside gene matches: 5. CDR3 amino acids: CASSVTGGGTEAFF. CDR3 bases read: TGTGCCAGTAGTGTGACAGGGGGCGGAACTGAA.

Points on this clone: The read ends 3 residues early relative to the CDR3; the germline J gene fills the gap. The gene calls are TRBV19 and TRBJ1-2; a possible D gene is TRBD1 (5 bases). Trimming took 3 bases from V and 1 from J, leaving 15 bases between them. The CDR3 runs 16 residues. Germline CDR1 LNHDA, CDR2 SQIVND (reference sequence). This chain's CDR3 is CASSIPGTADNYGYTF. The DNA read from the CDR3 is TGTGCCAGTAGTATCCCTGGGACTGCTGATAACTATGGC.

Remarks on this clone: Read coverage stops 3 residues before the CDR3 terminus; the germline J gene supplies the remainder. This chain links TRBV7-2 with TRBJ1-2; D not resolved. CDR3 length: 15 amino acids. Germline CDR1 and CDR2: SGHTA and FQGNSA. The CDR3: CASSLLTSGRGDYTF. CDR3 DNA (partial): TGTGCCAGCAGCTTATTGACTAGCGGGCGGGGTGAC.